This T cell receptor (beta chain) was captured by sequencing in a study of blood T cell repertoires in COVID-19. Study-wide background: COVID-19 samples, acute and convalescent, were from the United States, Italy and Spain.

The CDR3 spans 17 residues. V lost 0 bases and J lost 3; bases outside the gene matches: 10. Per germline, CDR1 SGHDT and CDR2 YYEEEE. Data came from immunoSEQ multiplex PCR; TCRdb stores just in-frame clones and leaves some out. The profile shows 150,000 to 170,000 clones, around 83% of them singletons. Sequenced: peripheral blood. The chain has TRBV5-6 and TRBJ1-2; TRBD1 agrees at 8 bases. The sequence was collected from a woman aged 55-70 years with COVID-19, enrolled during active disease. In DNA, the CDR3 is TGTGCCAGCAGCTTGGTGGACAGGGAAGGGCCCTACTATGGCTACACCTTC. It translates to CASSLVDREGPYYGYTF.